This T cell receptor (beta chain) was sequenced in a study of shared clonotypes between healthy human individuals. This clone was observed a single time. Its antigen is as yet unknown. The method was immunoSEQ multiplex PCR; TCRdb's version includes in-frame clones alone and lacks a portion of them. Seen here are approximately 2,000,000 clones, about nine tenths observed once, and the top ten hold about 0.41%. Findings and limits, study-wide: Researchers sampled only blood; tissue repertoires likely differ.

The CDR3 runs 12 residues. Germline CDR1 reads GTSNPN; CDR2 reads SVGIG (reference sequence). The V segment lost 5 bases and the J segment 4 bases; nucleotides outside the gene matches: 3. Material: naive CD4+ T cells from PBMCs. Noted subset: CD45RA+ positively selected. The chain combines TRBV30 with TRBJ2-5, with 8 bases aligning to TRBD1. This clonotype originated in a man younger than 35 in good health. Some clones in this sample may be carry-over from other donors' samples. CDR3 sequence: CAWGTGGETQYF. CDR3 nucleotide sequence: TGTGCCTGGGGCACAGGGGGAGAGACCCAGTACTTC.